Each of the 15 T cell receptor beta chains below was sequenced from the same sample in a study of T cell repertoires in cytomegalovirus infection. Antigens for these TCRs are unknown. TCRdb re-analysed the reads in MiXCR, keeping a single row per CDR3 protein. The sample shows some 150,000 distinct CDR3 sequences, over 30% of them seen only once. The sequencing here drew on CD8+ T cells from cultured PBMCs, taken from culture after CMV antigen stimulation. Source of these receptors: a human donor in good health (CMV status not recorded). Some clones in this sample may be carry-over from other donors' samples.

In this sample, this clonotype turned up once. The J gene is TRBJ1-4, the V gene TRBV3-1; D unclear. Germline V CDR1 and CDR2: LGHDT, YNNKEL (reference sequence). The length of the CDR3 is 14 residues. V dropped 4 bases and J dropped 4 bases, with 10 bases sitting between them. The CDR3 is CASSRTWINEKLFF. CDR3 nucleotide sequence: TGTGCCAGCAGCCGAACGTGGATTAATGAAAAACTGTTTTTT.

The CDR3 DNA follows: TGTGCCAGTAGTATGGGTAACACCGGGGAGCTGTTTTTT. Amino acid sequence: CASSMGNTGELFF. V gene TRBV19 combines with J gene TRBJ2-2; no clear D. Trimming left V 3 bases short and J 2 bases short, with 4 bases between. Germline V gene lookup returns CDR1 LNHDA and CDR2 SQIVND (reference sequence). CDR3 length equals 13 residues.

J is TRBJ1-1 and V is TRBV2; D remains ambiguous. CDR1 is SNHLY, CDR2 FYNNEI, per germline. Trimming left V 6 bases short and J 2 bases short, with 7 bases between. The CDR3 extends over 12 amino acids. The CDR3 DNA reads TGTGCCAGCAGCATGACAAACACTGAAGCTTTCTTT. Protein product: CASSMTNTEAFF.

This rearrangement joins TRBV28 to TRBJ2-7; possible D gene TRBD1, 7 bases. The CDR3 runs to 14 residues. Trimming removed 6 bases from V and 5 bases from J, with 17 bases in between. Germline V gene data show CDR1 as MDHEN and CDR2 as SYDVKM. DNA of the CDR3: TGTGCCAGCAGCTCAATCCCCAGGGGGGACGAGCAGTACTTC. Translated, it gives CASSSIPRGDEQYF.

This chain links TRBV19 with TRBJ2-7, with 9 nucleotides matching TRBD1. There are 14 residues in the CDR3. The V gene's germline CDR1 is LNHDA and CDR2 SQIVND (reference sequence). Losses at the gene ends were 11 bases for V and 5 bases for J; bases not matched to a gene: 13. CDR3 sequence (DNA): TGTGCCGTAGGTTTGGGGACAGGGATCAACGAGCAGTACTTC. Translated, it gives CAVGLGTGINEQYF.

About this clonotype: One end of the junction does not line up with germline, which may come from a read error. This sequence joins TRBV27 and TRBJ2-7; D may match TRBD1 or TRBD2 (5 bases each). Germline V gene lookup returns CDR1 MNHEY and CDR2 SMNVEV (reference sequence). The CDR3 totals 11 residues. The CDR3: CASSPGPFLHF. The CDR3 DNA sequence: TGTGCCAGCTCCCCGGGACCTTTTCTGCACTTC.

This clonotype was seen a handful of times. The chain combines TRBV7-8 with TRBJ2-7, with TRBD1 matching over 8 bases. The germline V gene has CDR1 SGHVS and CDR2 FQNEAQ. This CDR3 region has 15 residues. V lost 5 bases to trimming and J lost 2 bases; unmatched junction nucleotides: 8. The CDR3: CASSVGGTGAYEQYF. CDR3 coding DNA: TGTGCCAGCAGCGTAGGGGGGACAGGAGCCTACGAGCAGTACTTC.

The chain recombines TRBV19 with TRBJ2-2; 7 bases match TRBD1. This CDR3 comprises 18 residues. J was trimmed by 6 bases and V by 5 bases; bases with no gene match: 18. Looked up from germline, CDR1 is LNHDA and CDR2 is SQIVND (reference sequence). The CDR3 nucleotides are TGTGCCAGTAGTCGGTTAGGACAGGCCTCGGTCAACCCCGGGGAGCTGTTTTTT. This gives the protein CASSRLGQASVNPGELFF.

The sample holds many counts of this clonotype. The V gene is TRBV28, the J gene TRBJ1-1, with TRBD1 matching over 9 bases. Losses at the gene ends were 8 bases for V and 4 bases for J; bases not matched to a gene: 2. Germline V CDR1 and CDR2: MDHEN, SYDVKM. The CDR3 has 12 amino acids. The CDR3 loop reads CASGTGLTEAFF. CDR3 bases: TGTGCCAGCGGGACAGGGCTCACTGAAGCTTTCTTT.

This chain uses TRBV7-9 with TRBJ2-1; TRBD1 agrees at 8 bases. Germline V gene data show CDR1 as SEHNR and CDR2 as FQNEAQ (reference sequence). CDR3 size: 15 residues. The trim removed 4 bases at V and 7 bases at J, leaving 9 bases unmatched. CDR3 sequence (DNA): TGTGCCAGCAGCTCAACCGGGACAGGTGGAAATGAGCAGTTCTTC. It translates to CASSSTGTGGNEQFF. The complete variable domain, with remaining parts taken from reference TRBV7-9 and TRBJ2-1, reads DTGVSQNPRHKITKRGQNVTFRCDPISEHNRLYWYRQTLGQGPEFLTYFQNEAQLEKSRLLSDRFSAERPKGSFSTLEIQRTEQGDSAMYLCASSSTGTGGNEQFFGPGTRLTVL.

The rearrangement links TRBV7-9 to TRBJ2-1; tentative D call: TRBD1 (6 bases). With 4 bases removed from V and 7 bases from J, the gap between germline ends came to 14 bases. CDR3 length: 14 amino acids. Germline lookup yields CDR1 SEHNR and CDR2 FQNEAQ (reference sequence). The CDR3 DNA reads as TGTGCCAGCAGCTCCTCTGGGGACACAAATGAGCAGTTCTTC. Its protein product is CASSSSGDTNEQFF.

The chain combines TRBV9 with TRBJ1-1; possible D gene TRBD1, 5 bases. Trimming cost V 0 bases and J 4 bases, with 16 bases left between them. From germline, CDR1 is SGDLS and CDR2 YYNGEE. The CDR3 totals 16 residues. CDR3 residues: CASSVEAGIYATEAFF. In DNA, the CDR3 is TGTGCCAGCAGCGTAGAGGCAGGGATTTACGCCACTGAAGCTTTCTTT.

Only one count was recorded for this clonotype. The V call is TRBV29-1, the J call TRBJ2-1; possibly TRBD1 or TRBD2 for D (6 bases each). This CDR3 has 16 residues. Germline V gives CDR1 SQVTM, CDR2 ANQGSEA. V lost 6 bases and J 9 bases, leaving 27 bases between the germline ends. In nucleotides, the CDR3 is TGCAGCGTCACAGGGAGGAGCCCCAGGGGCCAATCTGAGCAGTTCTTC. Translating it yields CSVTGRSPRGQSEQFF.

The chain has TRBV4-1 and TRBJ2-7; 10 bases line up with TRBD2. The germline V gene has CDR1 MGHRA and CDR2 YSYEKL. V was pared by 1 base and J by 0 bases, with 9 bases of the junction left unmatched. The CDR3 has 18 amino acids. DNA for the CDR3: TGCGCCAGCAGCCAAGGTCCCCAACTAGCGGGGAGCTCCTACGAGCAGTACTTC. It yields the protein CASSQGPQLAGSSYEQYF.

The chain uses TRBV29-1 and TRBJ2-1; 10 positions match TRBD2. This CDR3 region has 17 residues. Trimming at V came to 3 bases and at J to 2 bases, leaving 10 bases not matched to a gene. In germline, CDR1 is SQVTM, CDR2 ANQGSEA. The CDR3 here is CSVEGLGLAGAYNEQFF. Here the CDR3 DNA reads TGCAGCGTTGAGGGGCTAGGGCTAGCGGGGGCCTACAATGAGCAGTTCTTC.